The sequence of this T cell receptor (beta chain) was determined in a study of glioma-infiltrating T cells after dendritic cell vaccination. Across the whole study: Autologous tumor lysate-pulsed dendritic cell vaccination was given between about 2003 and 2013. Three intradermal dendritic cell vaccine injections were given every two weeks.

Germline CDR1 SEHNR, CDR2 FQNEAQ (reference sequence). V lost 4 bases and J 0 bases, leaving 7 bases between the germline ends. The CDR3 has 14 residues. This table comes from immunoSEQ multiplex PCR, and its TCRdb copy is limited to in-frame clones, with some not included. The data hold about 95,000 clones, with approximately 81% observed a single time. The sequenced sample was blood, obtained before dendritic cell vaccination. The source is a human donor with glioblastoma. The chain combines TRBV7-9 with TRBJ2-1; D gene unclear. CDR3 coding DNA: TGTGCCAGCAGCTCAATGAGCTCCTACAATGAGCAGTTCTTC. Encoded protein: CASSSMSSYNEQFF.